Reported below is one T cell receptor (beta chain). Its antigen is unidentified. The CDR3 length is 15 residues. Germline CDR1 SGHTA, CDR2 FQGNSA. The ends lost 5 bases at V and 4 bases at J; junction bases unmatched: 7. From the RT-PCR reads, TCRdb called clonotypes with MiXCR, one entry per CDR3 protein. The sample consists of roughly 160,000 distinct CDR3 sequences, 9.5% to 13% of them appearing once. This record belongs to a study of response to subunit inactivated influenza vaccine. Overall study findings and caveats: Few additional T cells are recruited per seasonal influenza vaccination, authors suggested.

The sequence was obtained from a man in his forties or fifties who received an inactivated influenza vaccine. The chain employs TRBV7-2 and TRBJ1-2, with 10 bases fitting TRBD1. The sample was non-naive T cells sorted from PBMCs, taken more than 35 days after vaccination. CDR3 sequence: CASSQTGTGAYGYTF. The CDR3 DNA sequence: TGTGCCAGCAGCCAAACGGGGACAGGGGCCTATGGCTACACCTTC.